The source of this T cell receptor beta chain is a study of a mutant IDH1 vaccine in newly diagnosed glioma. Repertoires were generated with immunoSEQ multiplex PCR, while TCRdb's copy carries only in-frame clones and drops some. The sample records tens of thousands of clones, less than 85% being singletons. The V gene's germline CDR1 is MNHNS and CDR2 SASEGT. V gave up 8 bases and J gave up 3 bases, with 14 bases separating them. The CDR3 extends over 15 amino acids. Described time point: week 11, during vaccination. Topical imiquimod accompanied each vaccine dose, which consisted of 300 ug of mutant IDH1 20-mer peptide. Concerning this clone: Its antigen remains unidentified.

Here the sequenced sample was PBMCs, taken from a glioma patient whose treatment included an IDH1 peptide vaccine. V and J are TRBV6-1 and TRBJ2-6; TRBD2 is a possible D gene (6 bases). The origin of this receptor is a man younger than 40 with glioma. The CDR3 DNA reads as TGTGCCAGCGAGGGACCCGGGAGTGGGGCCAACGTCCTGACTTTC. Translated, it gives CASEGPGSGANVLTF.